The rows below give T cell receptor beta chains drawn from one sample of a study of OX40 agonist ivuxolimab in advanced cancers. The data were produced by immunoSEQ multiplex PCR, yet TCRdb's version contains in-frame clones alone and is incomplete. The table lists about 68,000 clones, approximately 87% of them singletons, with approximately 1% in the top ten. Sequences were derived from CD4+ or CD8+ T cells sorted from blood, sampled in a trial of the OX40 agonist ivuxolimab. The receptors derive from an adult with an advanced solid tumor such as melanoma, head and neck, liver or kidney cancer. CDR3s include the opening cysteine and the closing phenylalanine or tryptophan. D genes are given only for firm matches. Not every row has a clone size; where given, it reads once, few, many or a size class.

TRBJ1-2 | 16 | TRBV14 | TRBD1 | once | CASRKVRGQILYGYTF | TGTGCCAGCAGAAAGGTGAGGGGGCAGATTTTATATGGCTACACCTTC
TRBJ2-2 | 13 | TRBV29-1 | TRBD1 | . | CSAGQGNTGELFF | TGCAGCGCGGGACAGGGGAACACCGGGGAGCTGTTTTTT
TRBJ1-2 | 14 | TRBV15 | . | . | CATSRDNIKYGYTF | TGTGCCACCAGCAGAGATAACATCAAGTATGGCTACACCTTC
TRBJ1-5 | 14 | TRBV7-3 | . | . | CASSPPGDHQPQHF | TGTGCCAGCAGCCCTCCAGGGGACCATCAGCCCCAGCATTTT
TRBJ2-7 | 14 | TRBV27 | . | . | CASRKSLWVYEQYF | TGTGCCAGCAGAAAAAGCCTGTGGGTTTACGAGCAGTACTTC
TRBJ2-7 | 15 | TRBV16 | . | . | CASSLVAGSSYEQYF | TGTGCCAGCAGTCTGGTGGCGGGGAGCTCCTACGAGCAGTACTTC
TRBJ2-1 | 15 | TRBV10-3 | . | once | CAISEGRFRSGEQFF | TGTGCCATCAGTGAAGGGAGGTTCCGATCCGGTGAGCAGTTCTTC
TRBJ1-6 | 15 | TRBV2 | . | once | CASRLQGINNSPLHF | TGTGCCAGCAGACTACAGGGAATTAATAATTCACCCCTCCACTTT
TRBJ1-5 | 14 | TRBV6-1 | . | . | CASSVQDSNQPQHF | TGTGCCAGCAGTGTACAGGATAGCAATCAGCCCCAGCATTTT
TRBJ1-3 | 12 | TRBV30 | . | . | CAVYRAGNTIYF | TGTGCCGTATACAGGGCCGGAAACACCATATATTTT
TRBJ1-2 | 12 | TRBV5-5 | . | once | CASSLGGRGYTF | TGTGCCAGCAGCTTGGGGGGCCGGGGCTACACCTTC
TRBJ2-3 | 13 | TRBV6-4 | TRBD1 | . | CASSEQGGDTQYF | TGTGCCAGCAGTGAACAGGGGGGAGATACGCAGTATTTT
TRBJ2-7 | 16 | TRBV4-1 | TRBD2 | . | CASSQVGAGVSYEQYF | TGCGCCAGCAGCCAAGTCGGAGCGGGAGTTTCCTACGAGCAGTACTTC
TRBJ1-1 | 14 | TRBV27 | TRBD1 | . | CASEKGGRNTEAFF | TGTGCCAGCGAAAAAGGGGGCAGGAACACTGAAGCTTTCTTT
TRBJ2-7 | 14 | TRBV2 | . | . | CASSENHRTYEQYF | TGTGCCAGCAGTGAAAATCACAGAACCTACGAGCAGTACTTC
TRBJ2-7 | 17 | TRBV5-1 | . | once | CASSLAGRGRSPYEQYF | TGCGCCAGCAGCTTGGCCGGGAGAGGACGTTCCCCCTACGAGCAGTACTTC
TRBJ2-1 | 15 | TRBV5-5 | . | . | CASSLEGQTYNEQFF | TGTGCCAGCAGCTTGGAGGGGCAGACCTACAATGAGCAGTTCTTC
TRBJ2-5 | 11 | TRBV7-6 | . | . | CASSPGETQYF | TGTGCCAGCAGCCCCGGTGAGACCCAGTACTTC
TRBJ2-1 | 12 | TRBV30 | . | . | CAWSPTENEQFF | TGTGCCTGGAGTCCGACAGAGAATGAGCAGTTCTTC
TRBJ2-7 | 12 | TRBV7-9 | . | . | CASSRPDSEQYF | TGTGCCAGCAGCCGACCCGACTCCGAGCAGTACTTC
TRBJ2-3 | 12 | TRBV28 | . | . | CASRPPGDTQYF | TGTGCCAGCAGACCCCCTGGAGATACGCAGTATTTT
TRBJ2-5 | 15 | TRBV7-3 | . | . | CASSPMGQGGETQYF | TGTGCCAGCAGCCCCATGGGACAAGGTGGGGAGACCCAGTACTTC
TRBJ1-5 | 13 | TRBV28 | . | . | CASDSGSYQPQHF | TGTGCCAGCGATTCAGGGAGTTATCAGCCCCAGCATTTT
TRBJ2-1 | 17 | TRBV9 | TRBD2 | . | CASSATSGSSTMVEQFF | TGTGCCAGCAGCGCGACTAGCGGGAGTAGCACAATGGTTGAGCAGTTCTTC
TRBJ1-4 | 16 | TRBV5-8 | . | few | CASSKGTDATNEKLFF | TGTGCCAGCAGCAAAGGGACGGACGCAACTAATGAAAAACTGTTTTTT
TRBJ2-5 | 14 | TRBV9 | . | . | CASSVGAAQETQYF | TGTGCCAGCAGCGTAGGAGCGGCACAAGAGACCCAGTACTTC
TRBJ2-1 | 15 | TRBV27 | TRBD2 | once | CASSSPPSGRNEQFF | TGTGCCAGCAGTTCCCCCCCTAGCGGGAGAAATGAGCAGTTCTTC
TRBJ2-7 | 16 | TRBV6-5 | TRBD2 | . | CASSYSGGKGGYEQYF | TGTGCCAGCAGTTACTCGGGAGGGAAAGGTGGCTACGAGCAGTACTTC
TRBJ2-2 | 19 | TRBV28 | TRBD2 | . | CASTPPGLSGRADTGELFF | TGTGCCAGCACCCCACCGGGGCTTAGCGGGAGGGCCGACACCGGGGAGCTGTTTTTT
TRBJ1-5 | 15 | TRBV4-1 | . | . | CASSQDRNANQPQHF | TGCGCCAGCAGCCAAGATAGGAACGCGAATCAGCCCCAGCATTTT
TRBJ1-5 | 14 | TRBV11-2 | . | . | CASSLGTRGQPQHF | TGTGCCAGCAGCTTGGGGACAAGGGGTCAGCCCCAGCATTTT
TRBJ1-1 | 15 | TRBV19 | TRBD1 | . | CASSSPGQRSTEAFF | TGTGCCAGTAGTTCCCCGGGACAGAGATCGACTGAAGCTTTCTTT
TRBJ2-5 | 14 | TRBV14 | . | . | CASSRGTLQETQYF | TGTGCCAGCAGCCGCGGGACACTGCAAGAGACCCAGTACTTC
TRBJ2-7 | 14 | TRBV18 | . | . | CASSPFAGADEQYF | TGTGCCAGCTCACCATTCGCGGGGGCAGACGAGCAGTACTTC
TRBJ2-1 | 16 | TRBV28 | TRBD2 | . | CASSLVSSGRGNEQFF | TGTGCCAGCAGTTTAGTTAGTAGCGGGAGAGGGAATGAGCAGTTCTTC
TRBJ2-1 | 17 | TRBV4-2 | TRBD1 | . | CASSQERTGLSYNEQFF | TGTGCCAGCAGCCAAGAGCGGACAGGGTTATCCTACAATGAGCAGTTCTTC
TRBJ2-3 | 16 | TRBV4-2 | . | . | CASSQGILGRTDTQYF | TGTGCCAGCAGCCAAGGGATCCTGGGTCGCACAGATACGCAGTATTTT
TRBJ2-7 | 15 | TRBV5-1 | . | . | CASRATMGQQYEQYF | TGCGCCAGCAGGGCTACCATGGGACAACAATACGAGCAGTACTTC
TRBJ2-5 | 15 | TRBV5-5 | . | . | CASSLAGSIQETQYF | TGTGCCAGCAGCTTGGCCGGCAGTATCCAAGAGACCCAGTACTTC
TRBJ1-1 | 13 | TRBV19 | TRBD1 | . | CASRGRTGGEAFF | TGTGCCAGTAGGGGGAGGACAGGAGGAGAAGCTTTCTTT
TRBJ2-1 | 13 | TRBV6-5 | . | . | CASSSPVYNEQFF | TGTGCCAGCAGTTCCCCCGTCTACAATGAGCAGTTCTTC
TRBJ1-5 | 13 | TRBV28 | . | . | CASSPPRHQPQHF | TGTGCCAGCAGTCCCCCCCGTCACCAGCCCCAGCATTTT
TRBJ1-1 | 14 | TRBV28 | . | . | CASKSFRVNTEAFF | TGTGCCAGCAAATCCTTCAGGGTTAACACTGAAGCTTTCTTT
TRBJ2-6 | 15 | TRBV7-3 | . | . | CASSLSGSGANVLTF | TGTGCCAGCAGCTTATCGGGCTCTGGGGCCAACGTCCTGACTTTC
TRBJ2-7 | 13 | TRBV11-2 | . | . | CASSFGGRYEQYF | TGTGCCAGCAGCTTTGGGGGCCGCTACGAGCAGTACTTC
TRBJ2-3 | 15 | TRBV7-2 | . | once | CASSLPSGSTDTQYF | TGTGCCAGCAGCCTTCCCAGCGGTAGCACAGATACGCAGTATTTT
TRBJ1-5 | 16 | TRBV6-5 | . | . | CASSYKWGVSNQPQHF | TGTGCCAGCAGTTATAAATGGGGTGTTAGCAATCAGCCCCAGCATTTT
TRBJ2-5 | 14 | TRBV11-2 | . | . | CASSLVWGAETQYF | TGTGCCAGCAGCTTAGTCTGGGGGGCCGAGACCCAGTACTTC
TRBJ2-3 | 13 | TRBV7-6 | . | . | CASSLPPADTQYF | TGTGCCAGCAGCCTCCCCCCCGCAGATACGCAGTATTTT
TRBJ2-4 | 15 | TRBV6-1 | . | . | CASSAEQLAKNIQYF | TGTGCCAGCAGTGCAGAACAACTAGCCAAAAACATTCAGTACTTC
TRBJ2-2 | 13 | TRBV18 | . | . | CASSEVSPGELFF | TGTGCCAGCTCCGAGGTTTCCCCCGGGGAGCTGTTTTTT
TRBJ1-5 | 14 | TRBV28 | . | . | CASSTGLFNQPQHF | TGTGCCAGCAGTACGGGGCTTTTCAATCAGCCCCAGCATTTT
TRBJ2-1 | 15 | TRBV19 | . | . | CASSIRDGAYNEQFF | TGTGCCAGTAGTATAAGGGACGGGGCCTACAATGAGCAGTTCTTC
TRBJ2-3 | 13 | TRBV23-1 | . | . | CASSQGAWGTQYF | TGCGCCAGCAGTCAGGGGGCGTGGGGTACGCAGTATTTT
TRBJ1-1 | 15 | TRBV7-9 | . | . | CASSLGGRQNTEAFF | TGTGCCAGCAGCTTAGGTGGCAGGCAGAACACTGAAGCTTTCTTT
TRBJ2-2 | 15 | TRBV7-8 | TRBD1 | . | CASSLWTGGTGELFF | TGTGCCAGCAGCCTCTGGACAGGGGGAACCGGGGAGCTGTTTTTT
TRBJ1-5 | 16 | TRBV18 | TRBD1 | once | CASSPPGTGHNQPQHF | TGTGCCAGCTCACCTCCCGGGACAGGACACAATCAGCCCCAGCATTTT